Each of the 18 T cell receptor beta chains below was sequenced from the same sample in a study of OX40 agonist ivuxolimab in advanced cancers. Sequenced by immunoSEQ multiplex PCR; TCRdb stores in-frame clones only, minus some. The data show 50,000 or so clones, with 60% to 85% seen just once and approximately 2% held by the top ten. This material consisted of CD4+ or CD8+ T cells sorted from blood, taken in a trial of the OX40 agonist ivuxolimab. The receptors were sampled from an adult with an advanced solid tumor such as melanoma, head and neck, liver or kidney cancer.

This clone came up a few times. The rearrangement links TRBV7-2 to TRBJ1-1; 7 bases map to TRBD1. This CDR3 is built from 13 residues. Germline CDR1 reads SGHTA; CDR2 reads FQGNSA. The junction had 7 bases not matched to a gene; V was cut back by 3 bases and J by 9 bases. The CDR3 is CASSFQGVGQAFF. The CDR3 nucleotides read TGTGCCAGCAGCTTTCAGGGGGTTGGGCAAGCTTTCTTT.

V usage is TRBV30 and J usage is TRBJ2-1; D is unclear. Germline CDR1 GTSNPN, CDR2 SVGIG (reference sequence). The CDR3 has 13 residues. V dropped 4 bases and J dropped 7 bases, with 14 bases sitting between them. The chain's CDR3 is CAWKERVRNEQFF. The CDR3 DNA reads as TGTGCCTGGAAGGAGAGAGTAAGGAATGAGCAGTTCTTC.

CDR3 bases: TGCGCCAGCAGCGGGGACTCGTGGGGGAAGCTGTTTTTT. Its protein product is CASSGDSWGKLFF. This rearrangement joins TRBV5-1 to TRBJ2-2, with D possibly TRBD2 on 6 matching bases. The V and J ends lost 4 bases and 12 bases respectively, with 16 bases between them. CDR3 size: 13 residues. Per the germline V gene, CDR1 is SGHRS and CDR2 is YFSETQ.

This rearrangement joins TRBV28 to TRBJ1-1, with D possibly being TRBD1 (6 bases). V was shortened by 6 bases and J by 4 bases, with 15 bases between the two germline ends. The V gene's germline CDR1 is MDHEN and CDR2 SYDVKM. The CDR3 contains 14 residues. CDR3 bases: TGTGCCAGCAGCCCTGGACAGCGTCTCACTGAAGCTTTCTTT. Amino acid sequence: CASSPGQRLTEAFF.

CDR3 coding DNA: TGTGCCAGCAGCCCGGAGGGGATTAGAGATACGCAGTATTTT. It translates to CASSPEGIRDTQYF. V gene TRBV5-4 combines with J gene TRBJ2-3; TRBD2 might be the D (6 bases). In germline, CDR1 is SGHNT, CDR2 YYREEE (reference sequence). The CDR3 sequence is 14 residues long. V gave up 4 bases and J gave up 5 bases, with 14 bases separating them.

This clone was found once. This chain joins TRBV5-1 and TRBJ1-1; no definite D call. The germline V gene encodes CDR1 SGHRS and CDR2 YFSETQ. The CDR3 extends over 16 amino acids. V was shortened by 3 bases and J by 6 bases, with 21 bases between the two germline ends. This CDR3 reads CASSYSPGNKQPEAFF. The CDR3 DNA sequence: TGCGCCAGCAGCTACTCCCCAGGAAACAAACAACCTGAAGCTTTCTTT.

The rearrangement links TRBV28 to TRBJ2-3, with 8 bases fitting TRBD2. Germline CDR1 and CDR2: MDHEN and SYDVKM. V gave up 2 bases and J gave up 2 bases; unmatched junction bases: 12. This CDR3 has 18 amino acids. In nucleotides, the CDR3 is TGTGCCAGCAGTTTACTAAGATTTAAAGCGGGGGACACAGATACGCAGTATTTT. Amino acid sequence: CASSLLRFKAGDTDTQYF.

A single count supports this clone. The genes are TRBV6-5 and TRBJ2-2; 7 nucleotides line up with TRBD2. V trimming: 7 bases; J trimming: 4 bases; junction bases outside the gene matches: 6. The CDR3 spans 14 residues. Germline CDR1 is MNHEY and CDR2 is SVGAGI. The CDR3 here is CASTQPGGTGELFF. In DNA form, the CDR3 reads TGTGCCAGCACCCAACCGGGGGGCACCGGGGAGCTGTTTTTT.

The chain employs TRBV9 and TRBJ1-4; D possibly corresponds to TRBD1 (5 bases). Germline lookup yields CDR1 SGDLS and CDR2 YYNGEE. The CDR3 is made up of 15 amino acids. Trimming pared 2 bases from V and 2 bases from J, leaving 10 bases between. CDR3 nucleotide sequence: TGTGCCAGCAGCGTGGGGCCCGGGACTAATGAAAAACTGTTTTTT. This sequence encodes CASSVGPGTNEKLFF.

In its sample, this clone was seen once. This chain connects TRBV7-3 to TRBJ1-1; the D is unclear. The CDR3 runs to 13 residues. Trimming removed 4 bases from V and 5 bases from J, with 11 bases in between. Germline V gene sequence: CDR1 SGHTA, CDR2 FQGTGA. The CDR3 protein is CASSSTGRTEAFF. The CDR3 coding sequence is TGTGCCAGCAGCTCCACGGGGAGGACTGAAGCTTTCTTT.

This chain connects TRBV18 to TRBJ1-1; D not resolved. This CDR3 has 14 amino acids. Germline lookup yields CDR1 KGHSH and CDR2 LQKENI. The germline V and J ends were trimmed by 3 bases and 2 bases, with 10 bases remaining between them. As DNA, the CDR3 is TGTGCCAGCTCACCGTACGGAGCTAACACTGAAGCTTTCTTT. Translated: CASSPYGANTEAFF. Complete variable domain (other parts from reference TRBV18 and TRBJ1-1): NAGVMQNPRHLVRRRGQEARLRCSPMKGHSHVYWYRQLPEEGLKFMVYLQKENIIDESGMPKERFSAEFPKEGPSILRIQQVVRGDSAAYFCASSPYGANTEAFFGQGTRLTVV.

This chain links TRBV5-1 with TRBJ1-2; no reliable D call. The CDR3 sequence is 13 residues long. V lost 4 bases and J lost 7, with 14 bases in between. Looked up from germline, CDR1 is SGHRS and CDR2 is YFSETQ. The CDR3 here is CASSNRAGTGYTF. In DNA form, the CDR3 reads TGCGCCAGCAGCAACCGGGCCGGAACTGGCTACACCTTC.

Concerning this clone itself: One end of the junction varies from germline; a read error may be responsible. The chain recombines TRBV7-7 with TRBJ2-7; weak D call: TRBD1 (5 bases). Germline V gene sequence: CDR1 SSHAT, CDR2 FNYEAQ (reference sequence). The CDR3 consists of 13 residues. The CDR3 reads CASSLARGYEQYF. The CDR3 DNA sequence: TGTGCTAGCAGCTTAGCAAGGGGATACGAGCAGTACTTC. Together with reference TRBV7-7 and TRBJ2-7, the CDR3 gives the full variable domain: GAGVSQSPRYKVTKRGQDVTLRCDPISSHATLYWYQQALGQGPEFLTYFNYEAQPDKSGLPSDRFSAERPEGSISTLTIQRTEQRDSAMYRCASSLARGYEQYFGPGTRLTVT.

The rearrangement uses TRBV7-3 and TRBJ2-3; 9 bases agree with TRBD1. This CDR3 is 15 amino acids long. Germline lookup yields CDR1 SGHTA and CDR2 FQGTGA. The ends lost 2 bases at V and 4 bases at J; junction bases unmatched: 4. The CDR3 DNA reads as TGTGCCAGCAGCTTACAGGGACAGGGCTCAGATACGCAGTATTTT. Translation: CASSLQGQGSDTQYF.

The gene calls are TRBV14 and TRBJ2-3; 12 bases are shared with TRBD2. This CDR3 has 17 amino acids. Trimming removed 1 base from V and 6 bases from J; junction bases left unmatched: 8. Germline V gives CDR1 SGHDN, CDR2 FVKESK. CDR3 in DNA: TGTGCCAGCAGCCAAGGCCGGCTAGCGGGGGGGCGCGATACGCAGTATTTT. It yields the protein CASSQGRLAGGRDTQYF.

This clone was found a few times. The chain couples TRBV2 to TRBJ2-3; the D is unclear. CDR1 is SNHLY, CDR2 FYNNEI, per germline. CDR3 length: 12 residues. V lost 6 bases and J 3 bases, leaving 7 bases between the germline ends. CDR3 nucleotides: TGTGCCAGCAGACTTGGGACAGATACGCAGTATTTT. Its translation is CASRLGTDTQYF.

By sample share, this clone is large. This rearrangement joins TRBV30 to TRBJ1-2; 10 bases are a match to TRBD1. Germline CDR1 reads GTSNPN; CDR2 reads SVGIG (reference sequence). The CDR3 runs 14 residues. V trimming: 3 bases; J trimming: 7 bases; junction bases outside the gene matches: 8. CDR3 nucleotide sequence: TGTGCCTGGAGGGGCCAGACAGGGGGCGCTGGCTACACCTTC. Its protein is CAWRGQTGGAGYTF. Variable domain in full (rest from reference TRBV30 and TRBJ1-2): SQTIHQWPATLVQPVGSPLSLECTVEGTSNPNLYWYRQAAGRGLQLLFYSVGIGQISSEVPQNLSASRPQDRQFILSSKKLLLSDSGFYLCAWRGQTGGAGYTFGSGTRLTVV.

The chain carries TRBV6-5 and TRBJ2-3, with unresolved D. This CDR3 comprises 12 residues. Looked up from germline, CDR1 is MNHEY and CDR2 is SVGAGI. The V end lost 2 bases, the J end lost 6 bases, and 6 bases lay between the germline ends. For the CDR3, the DNA is TGTGCCAGCAGTTACCTTGGTGATACGCAGTATTTT. The encoded protein is CASSYLGDTQYF.